This TCR beta chain was identified during a study of cytomegalovirus exposure and HLA in healthy donors. Regarding the study as a whole: Across donors, sequencing depth was assumed by presence/absence analyses to be roughly uniform.

The PCR had 60 Vbeta and 13 Jbeta primers. Method: immunoSEQ multiplex PCR; TCRdb's copy keeps in-frame clones and lacks some. The table includes about 86,000 clones, around 70% detected once. With 3 bases removed from V and 2 bases from J, the gap between germline ends came to 11 bases. Germline values: CDR1 SGHTA, CDR2 FQGNSA. The CDR3 consists of 16 residues. A note on this clone: What it binds is unknown.

The sample consisted of PBMCs. The receptor was derived from a man in his fifties or sixties in good health and CMV-seronegative. The rearrangement joins TRBV7-2 to TRBJ2-6, with D unresolved. The CDR3 DNA reads as TGTGCCAGCAGCTTTAATCTCAGGACTGGGGCCAACGTCCTGACTTTC. It specifies CASSFNLRTGANVLTF.